The 21 T cell receptor beta chains below were found in one sample sequenced in a study of CD8 T cells in Susac syndrome. An amount of RNA that ranged from about 0.45 to 1 ug was reverse transcribed with random hexamers. Via MiXCR, TCRdb re-called the immunoSEQ multiplex PCR reads, giving one row per CDR3 protein. The sample holds just over 150,000 distinct CDR3 sequences, roughly 95% seen once. The sequenced sample consisted of CD8+ T cells from PBMCs. The receptors here all came from a human donor with multiple sclerosis.

This sequence joins TRBV3-1 and TRBJ2-3, with D perhaps assigned TRBD1 or TRBD2 (5 bases each). The CDR3 extends over 18 amino acids. Trimming removed 1 base from V and 2 bases from J, with 19 bases in between. Germline CDR1 reads LGHDT; CDR2 reads YNNKEL (reference sequence). This CDR3 is CASSQGGSGRGPTDTQYF. For the CDR3, the DNA is TGTGCCAGCAGCCAAGGTGGGAGTGGTCGGGGACCCACAGATACGCAGTATTTT.

The rearrangement links TRBV30 to TRBJ2-3; D ambiguous. The CDR3 consists of 14 residues. Germline V gene data show CDR1 as GTSNPN and CDR2 as SVGIG (reference sequence). Trimming removed 2 bases at V and 7 bases at J, with 16 bases between. The CDR3 here is CAWSRTVLVYTQYF. The DNA of the CDR3 is TGTGCCTGGAGTAGGACGGTGCTCGTATATACGCAGTATTTT. Full variable domain (remainder filled in from reference TRBV30 and TRBJ2-3): SQTIHQWPATLVQPVGSPLSLECTVEGTSNPNLYWYRQAAGRGLQLLFYSVGIGQISSEVPQNLSASRPQDRQFILSSKKLLLSDSGFYLCAWSRTVLVYTQYFGPGTRLTVL.

The V gene is TRBV29-1, the J gene TRBJ2-2; D is perhaps TRBD1 (5 bases). V dropped 4 bases and J dropped 3 bases, with 6 bases sitting between them. From germline, CDR1 is SQVTM and CDR2 ANQGSEA. The CDR3 totals 12 residues. CDR3 region: CSVGQYTGELFF. The DNA for the CDR3 is TGCAGCGTTGGACAGTACACCGGGGAGCTGTTTTTT.

The chain employs TRBV15 and TRBJ2-1; perhaps D is TRBD1 or TRBD2 (5 bases each). Trimming shortened V by 6 bases and J by 7 bases, and 10 bases separated the two germline ends. The CDR3 length is 12 residues. Germline CDR1 LNHNV, CDR2 YYDKDF (reference sequence). CDR3 nucleotides: TGTGCCACCAGGGGGGTGGGAAATGAGCAGTTCTTC. It encodes CATRGVGNEQFF.

The rearrangement uses TRBV29-1 and TRBJ2-4; D not certain. The CDR3 is 11 amino acids. Trimming removed 4 bases at V and 12 bases at J, with 13 bases between. Germline CDR1 is SQVTM and CDR2 is ANQGSEA. The CDR3 sequence: CSVGDGRYQYF. The CDR3 region has the DNA TGCAGCGTTGGCGATGGAAGGTATCAGTACTTC.

V usage is TRBV13 and J usage is TRBJ2-1; perhaps TRBD2 as D (5 bases). CDR1 and CDR2 (germline): PRHDT, FYEKMQ (reference sequence). Trimming left V 7 bases short and J 10 bases short, with 17 bases between. CDR3 length: 13 residues. CDR3: CASTPGGFGEQFF. As DNA, the CDR3 is TGTGCCAGCACCCCTGGAGGCTTCGGGGAGCAGTTCTTC.

The V and J genes are TRBV2 and TRBJ2-7, with D possibly TRBD1 on 6 matching bases. Germline CDR1 is SNHLY and CDR2 is FYNNEI. V was shortened by 3 bases and J by 5 bases, with 14 bases between the two germline ends. The CDR3 covers 14 residues. This CDR3 is CASSDRDTRDEQYF. The CDR3 DNA is TGTGCCAGCAGTGATCGGGACACTCGGGACGAGCAGTACTTC.

The chain is built from TRBV25-1 and TRBJ1-6; D unresolved. The CDR3 is 13 residues long. V was trimmed by 9 bases and J by 6 bases, leaving 12 bases between them. Germline-derived CDR1 and CDR2 are MGHDK and SYGVNS. The CDR3 DNA is TGTGCCAGTCCCGACGGCCCTAATTCACCCCTCCACTTT. Protein product: CASPDGPNSPLHF. Complete variable domain (other parts from reference TRBV25-1 and TRBJ1-6): EADIYQTPRYLVIGTGKKITLECSQTMGHDKMYWYQQDPGMELHLIHYSYGVNSTEKGDLSSESTVSRIRTEHFPLTLESARPSHTSQYLCASPDGPNSPLHFGNGTRLTVT.

This chain links TRBV4-1 with TRBJ1-6, with 9 bases fitting TRBD1. J was trimmed by 7 bases and V by 2 bases; bases with no gene match: 9. CDR3 length: 17 amino acids. Germline loops: CDR1 MGHRA, CDR2 YSYEKL. The CDR3 coding sequence is TGCGCCAGCAGCCAAAATCTCGGGACAGGGTCCAATTCACCCCTCCACTTT. Protein product: CASSQNLGTGSNSPLHF.

The chain is built from TRBV28 and TRBJ2-7, with D perhaps TRBD2 (5 bases). V lost 2 bases and J lost 0, with 5 bases in between. Germline lookup yields CDR1 MDHEN and CDR2 SYDVKM. The CDR3 has 13 residues. The CDR3 loop is CASSLRDSYEQYF. The CDR3 DNA sequence: TGTGCCAGCAGTTTACGGGACTCCTACGAGCAGTACTTC.

The gene calls are TRBV7-9 and TRBJ2-5; D is undetermined. Per the germline V gene, CDR1 is SEHNR and CDR2 is FQNEAQ (reference sequence). V lost 3 bases, J lost 2 bases, and 7 bases lay in between. This CDR3 region has 13 residues. The CDR3 reads CASSFPMQETQYF. The CDR3 region has the DNA TGTGCCAGCAGCTTCCCCATGCAAGAGACCCAGTACTTC.

This chain connects TRBV9 to TRBJ1-3; a possible D gene is TRBD1 (6 bases). This CDR3 is 17 amino acids long. CDR1 is SGDLS, CDR2 YYNGEE, per germline. The V and J ends lost 3 bases and 4 bases respectively, with 20 bases between them. The CDR3 is CASSARTDRDFGNTIYF. Written as DNA, the CDR3 is TGTGCCAGCAGCGCCCGGACAGATCGAGATTTCGGAAACACCATATATTTT.

V is TRBV3-1 and J is TRBJ2-7, with TRBD2 matching over 10 bases. CDR3 length: 16 amino acids. V lost 0 bases to trimming and J lost 3 bases; unmatched junction nucleotides: 5. Germline CDR1 reads LGHDT; CDR2 reads YNNKEL (reference sequence). The CDR3 sequence is CASSQESGGADYEQYF. Written as DNA, the CDR3 is TGTGCCAGCAGCCAAGAAAGCGGGGGGGCCGACTACGAGCAGTACTTC.

J is TRBJ1-2 and V is TRBV30; tentatively, D is TRBD1 (6 bases). Between the trimmed V and J ends, which lost 3 bases and 4 bases, there was a span of 12 bases. The CDR3 consists of 13 residues. Germline CDR1 is GTSNPN and CDR2 is SVGIG (reference sequence). As DNA, the CDR3 is TGTGCCTGGAGGGGAACAGGGATCTATGGCTACACCTTC. This sequence encodes CAWRGTGIYGYTF.

The J gene is TRBJ2-3, the V gene TRBV20-1, with TRBD2 matching over 10 bases. The germline V gene has CDR1 DFQATT and CDR2 SNEGSKA (reference sequence). This CDR3 has 17 amino acids. V dropped 2 bases and J dropped 6; count of bases not matched to a gene: 14. CDR3 residues: CSARYRLAGPLGDTQYF. As DNA, the CDR3 is TGCAGTGCTAGATATAGACTAGCGGGTCCTCTGGGGGATACGCAGTATTTT.

The chain uses TRBV12-3 or TRBV12-4 and TRBJ2-3; 9 bases agree with TRBD2. With V trimmed by 6 bases and J by 0 bases, 1 base remained unmatched. The CDR3 has 14 amino acids. The CDR3 sequence is CASRGTSSTDTQYF. The DNA for the CDR3 is TGTGCCAGCAGGGGGACTAGCAGCACAGATACGCAGTATTTT.

V usage is TRBV7-9 and J usage is TRBJ2-7; 10 nucleotides agree with TRBD1. The V and J ends lost 0 bases and 3 bases, in that order; junction bases with no gene match: 2. The CDR3 has 15 residues. Germline assignment: CDR1 SEHNR and CDR2 FQNEAQ (reference sequence). CDR3 in amino acids: CASSLAGTGDYEQYF. The CDR3 nucleotides read TGTGCCAGCAGCTTAGCCGGGACAGGGGACTACGAGCAGTACTTC.

The chain recombines TRBV3-1 with TRBJ2-5; 10 positions agree with TRBD2. This CDR3 comprises 17 residues. Trimming cost V 4 bases and J 0 bases; bases outside gene matches: 8. The germline V gene encodes CDR1 LGHDT and CDR2 YNNKEL (reference sequence). The CDR3 DNA reads TGTGCCAGCAGCCCCAGCTGGCTAGCGGGGGACCAAGAGACCCAGTACTTC. Translating gives CASSPSWLAGDQETQYF.

The chain joins TRBV3-1 to TRBJ2-5; TRBD2 is a possible D gene (6 bases). Deletions cut 1 base from V and 3 bases from J, with 18 bases between. The CDR3 runs to 17 residues. Germline V gene sequence: CDR1 LGHDT, CDR2 YNNKEL (reference sequence). This CDR3 is CASSQVSSGEVEETQYF. The CDR3 DNA sequence: TGTGCCAGCAGCCAAGTCAGTTCGGGGGAGGTCGAAGAGACCCAGTACTTC.

The chain employs TRBV2 and TRBJ2-3; TRBD2 might be the D (6 bases). The V gene lost 4 bases and the J gene lost 4 bases, with 9 bases spanning the gap. The CDR3 runs to 13 residues. Germline values: CDR1 SNHLY, CDR2 FYNNEI. In DNA form, the CDR3 reads TGTGCCAGCAGTGCCGGGGACTCAGATACGCAGTATTTT. It specifies CASSAGDSDTQYF.

The V gene is TRBV29-1, the J gene TRBJ2-3; a weak D match, TRBD2 (5 bases). The CDR3 length is 14 residues. V was cut by 5 bases and J by 2 bases, with 14 bases left in between. The germline gives CDR1 SQVTM, CDR2 ANQGSEA. The CDR3 is CSVLFWTDTDTQYF. CDR3 in DNA: TGCAGCGTTCTCTTCTGGACTGACACAGATACGCAGTATTTT.